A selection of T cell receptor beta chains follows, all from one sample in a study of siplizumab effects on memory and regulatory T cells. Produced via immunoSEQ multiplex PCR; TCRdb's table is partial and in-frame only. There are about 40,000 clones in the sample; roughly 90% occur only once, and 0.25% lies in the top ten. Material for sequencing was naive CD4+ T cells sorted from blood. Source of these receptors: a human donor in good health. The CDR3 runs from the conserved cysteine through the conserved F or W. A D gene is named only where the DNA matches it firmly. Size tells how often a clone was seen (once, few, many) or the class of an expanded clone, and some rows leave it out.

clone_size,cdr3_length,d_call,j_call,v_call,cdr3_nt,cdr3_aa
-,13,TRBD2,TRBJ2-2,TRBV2,TGTGCCAGCGGACTAGCGGGCACCGGGGAGCTGTTTTTT,CASGLAGTGELFF
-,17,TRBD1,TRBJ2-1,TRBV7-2,TGTGCCAGCAGCTTTGGACCCCGGGACAGGGGTCTCAATGAGCAGTTCTTC,CASSFGPRDRGLNEQFF
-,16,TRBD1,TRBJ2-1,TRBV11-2,TGTGCCAGCAGCCCCGGGACAGGGTTCCTTTACAATGAGCAGTTCTTC,CASSPGTGFLYNEQFF
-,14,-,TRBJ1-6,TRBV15,TGTGCCACCAGCAGACAGGGAGGGGGTTCACCCCTCCACTTT,CATSRQGGGSPLHF
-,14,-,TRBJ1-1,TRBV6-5,TGTGCCAGCAAAAAGGACAGCTTGAACACTGAAGCTTTCTTT,CASKKDSLNTEAFF
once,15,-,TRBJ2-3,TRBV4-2,TGTGCCAGCAGCCAAGATGGGGGGAGCACAGATACGCAGTATTTT,CASSQDGGSTDTQYF
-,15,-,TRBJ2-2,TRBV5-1,TGCGCCAGCAGACCCGGGACGCCGAACACCGGGGAGCTGTTTTTT,CASRPGTPNTGELFF
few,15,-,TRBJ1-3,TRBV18,TGTGCCAGCTCACCAGGGACTGACTCTGGAAACACCATATATTTT,CASSPGTDSGNTIYF
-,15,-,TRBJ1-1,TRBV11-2,TGTGCCAGCAGCTTATCTCGGGGCCTCGGAACTGAAGCTTTCTTT,CASSLSRGLGTEAFF
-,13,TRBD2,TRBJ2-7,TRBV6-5,TGTGCCAGCAGCCGACTAGCGGGGCACGAGCAGTACTTC,CASSRLAGHEQYF
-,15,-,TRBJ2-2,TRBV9,TGTGCCAGCAGCGTAGGAGGGGGTCTCACCGGGGAGCTGTTTTTT,CASSVGGGLTGELFF
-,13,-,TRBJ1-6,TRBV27,TGTGCCAGCAGTTGGCAGGACGAATCACCCCTCCACTTT,CASSWQDESPLHF
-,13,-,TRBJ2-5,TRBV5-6,TGTGCCAGCAGCTTGGGCCCTCAAGAGACCCAGTACTTC,CASSLGPQETQYF
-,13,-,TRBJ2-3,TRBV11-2,TGTGCCAGCAGCCCCCGGTCAGCAGATACGCAGTATTTT,CASSPRSADTQYF
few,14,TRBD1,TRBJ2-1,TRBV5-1,TGCGCCAGCAGCTTGGGGACAGGAAACAATGAGCAGTTCTTC,CASSLGTGNNEQFF
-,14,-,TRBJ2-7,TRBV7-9,TGTGCCAGCAGCTTAGAGGGCTGGAGCTACGAGCAGTACTTC,CASSLEGWSYEQYF
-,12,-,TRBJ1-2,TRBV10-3,TGTGCCATCAGTGGGGCGGGGGTCGGCTACACCTTC,CAISGAGVGYTF
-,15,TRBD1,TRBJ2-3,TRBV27,TGTGCCAGCAGTTTATGGACAGGGGTAACAGATACGCAGTATTTT,CASSLWTGVTDTQYF
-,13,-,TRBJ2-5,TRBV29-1,TGCATTGCTAAGGGGCGATTTGGAGAGACCCAGTACTTC,CIAKGRFGETQYF
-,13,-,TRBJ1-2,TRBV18,TGTGCCAGCTCACCGACGGAAGGGGGTGGCTACACCTTC,CASSPTEGGGYTF
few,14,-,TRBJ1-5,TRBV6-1,TGTGCCAGCAGTGGAGGGGTAGGCAATCAGCCCCAGCATTTT,CASSGGVGNQPQHF
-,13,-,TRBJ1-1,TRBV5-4,TGTGCCAGCAGCCCACGGGAAAACACTGAAGCTTTCTTT,CASSPRENTEAFF
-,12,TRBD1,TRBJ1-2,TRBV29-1,TGCAGCGCCTACGGACAGGGCTATGGCTACACCTTC,CSAYGQGYGYTF
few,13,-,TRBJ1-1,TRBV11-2,TGTGCCAGCAGCTTCAGGGAGAGCACTGAAGCTTTCTTT,CASSFRESTEAFF
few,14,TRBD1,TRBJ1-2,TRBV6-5,TGTGCCAGCAGTTACTCCGACAGGGGCTATGGCTACACCTTC,CASSYSDRGYGYTF
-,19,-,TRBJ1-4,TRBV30,TGTGCCTGGATGACCCCTTTTGGGACACTCGAGGCAACTAATGAAAAACTGTTTTTT,CAWMTPFGTLEATNEKLFF
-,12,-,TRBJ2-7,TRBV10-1,TGCGCCAGCAGTGATAGGGAAAACGAGCAGTACTTC,CASSDRENEQYF
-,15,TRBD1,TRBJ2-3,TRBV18,TGTGCCAGCTCACCGGACAGGGACGGCACAGATACGCAGTATTTT,CASSPDRDGTDTQYF
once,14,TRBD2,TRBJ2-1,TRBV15,TGTGCCACCAGCAGCCGGACTAGAAACAATGAGCAGTTCTTC,CATSSRTRNNEQFF
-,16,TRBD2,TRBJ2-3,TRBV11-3,TGTGCCAGCAGCTTAGGTAGCGGGGGGGGCACAGATACGCAGTATTTT,CASSLGSGGGTDTQYF
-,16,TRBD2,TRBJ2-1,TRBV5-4,TGTGCCAGCAGCTTGGATAGTAGCGGGAGGGTGAATGAGCAGTTCTTC,CASSLDSSGRVNEQFF
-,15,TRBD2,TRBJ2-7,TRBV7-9,TGTGCCAGCAGCCCTGTGACTAGCGCCCCGGCCGAGCAGTACTTC,CASSPVTSAPAEQYF
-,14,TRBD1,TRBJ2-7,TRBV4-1,TGCGCCAGCAGCCGCGACAGGGTGGGCTACGAGCAGTACTTC,CASSRDRVGYEQYF
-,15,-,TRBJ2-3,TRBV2,TGTGCCAGCAGTGTTAACTCCCCCCACACAGATACGCAGTATTTT,CASSVNSPHTDTQYF
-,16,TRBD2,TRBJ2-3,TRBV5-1,TGCGCCAGCAGCATACTAGCGGGAGGAAGAACAGATACGCAGTATTTT,CASSILAGGRTDTQYF
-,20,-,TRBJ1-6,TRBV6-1,TGTGCCAGCAGTGAATGGCGCCCGGGATTGGTCTTATCCTATAATTCACCCCTCCACTTT,CASSEWRPGLVLSYNSPLHF
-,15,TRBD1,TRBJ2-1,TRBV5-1,TGCGCCAGCAGCTTCACAGGGGCGTCCTACAATGAGCAGTTCTTC,CASSFTGASYNEQFF
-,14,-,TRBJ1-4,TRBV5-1,TGCGCCAGCAGCTTGGGGCAGGGTAATGAAAAACTGTTTTTT,CASSLGQGNEKLFF
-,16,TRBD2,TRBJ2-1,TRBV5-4,TGTGCCAGCAGCCCTCTGACTAGCGGGGGGGCAAATGAGCAGTTCTTC,CASSPLTSGGANEQFF
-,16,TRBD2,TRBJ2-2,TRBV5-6,TGTGCCAGCACCCCGGGGCTAGCGGGGGGAACCGGGGAGCTGTTTTTT,CASTPGLAGGTGELFF
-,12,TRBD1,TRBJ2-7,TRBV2,TGTGCCAGCAGCTCAACAGGGGATGAGCAGTACTTC,CASSSTGDEQYF
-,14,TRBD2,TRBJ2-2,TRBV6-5,TGTGCCAGCAAAATGGGACTAGTCGTCGGGGAGCTGTTTTTT,CASKMGLVVGELFF